The 18 T cell receptor beta chains below all came from one sample that was sequenced in a study of T cell responses to AZD1222 COVID-19 vaccine. Using immunoSEQ multiplex PCR, the repertoire was profiled, and TCRdb retains in-frame clones only, with some absent. The sample has about 120,000 clones, less than 90% seen once. The input for sequencing was peripheral blood, taken on day 0 of AZD1222 vaccination. These receptors originate from an adult in good health.

The J gene is TRBJ2-4, the V gene TRBV19; TRBD2 matches 8 bases. Germline CDR1 reads LNHDA; CDR2 reads SQIVND (reference sequence). J lost 0 bases, V lost 6 bases, and 16 bases had no gene match. This CDR3 has 19 residues. Here the CDR3 reads CASSETGLVATLAKNIQYF. The CDR3 bases are TGTGCCAGTAGCGAAACGGGACTAGTAGCTACACTAGCCAAAAACATTCAGTACTTC.

The chain uses TRBV30 and TRBJ2-7; TRBD2 aligns across 7 bases. Germline V gene sequence: CDR1 GTSNPN, CDR2 SVGIG (reference sequence). The trim removed 2 bases at V and 6 bases at J, leaving 7 bases unmatched. The CDR3 is 13 amino acids. The CDR3 loop reads CAWSTFGEGEQYF. The CDR3 DNA follows: TGTGCCTGGAGTACGTTTGGGGAGGGCGAGCAGTACTTC.

This chain joins TRBV13 and TRBJ1-2; D is uncertain. V was cut by 0 bases and J by 3 bases, with 5 bases left in between. Per germline, CDR1 PRHDT and CDR2 FYEKMQ (reference sequence). The CDR3 spans 13 residues. CDR3 amino acids: CASSLGQDYGYTF. For the CDR3, the DNA is TGTGCCAGCAGCTTAGGTCAGGACTATGGCTACACCTTC.

This clone was seen a single time. J is TRBJ2-1 and V is TRBV28, with 9 bases aligning to TRBD2. The CDR3 covers 16 residues. Germline-derived CDR1 and CDR2 are MDHEN and SYDVKM. V shed 5 bases, J shed 4 bases, and the junction held 9 bases outside the gene matches. The CDR3 DNA sequence: TGTGCCAGCAGTCCTCCGGGACTAGCAAGGTACAATGAGCAGTTCTTC. Protein product: CASSPPGLARYNEQFF.

V gene TRBV28 combines with J gene TRBJ2-3; D is unclear. The CDR3 has 14 amino acids. Germline loops: CDR1 MDHEN, CDR2 SYDVKM. V was pared by 3 bases and J by 1 base, with 8 bases between. The CDR3 is CASSLYSGTDTQYF. The CDR3 nucleotides are TGTGCCAGCAGTTTGTACAGCGGCACAGATACGCAGTATTTT.

The chain uses TRBV6-1 and TRBJ1-1; tentative D call: TRBD1 (6 bases). This CDR3 region has 15 residues. Deletions cut 2 bases from V and 1 base from J, with 11 bases between. CDR1 and CDR2 (germline): MNHNS, SASEGT. CDR3 loop: CASSEYPTGNTEAFF. In DNA form, the CDR3 reads TGTGCCAGCAGTGAATACCCGACAGGGAACACTGAAGCTTTCTTT.

This rearrangement joins TRBV24-1 to TRBJ2-3; 8 bases are shared with TRBD2. With 5 bases clipped from V and 2 bases from J, the junction kept 5 bases outside the gene matches. This CDR3 spans 15 amino acids. Germline loops: CDR1 KGHDR, CDR2 SFDVKD. Written as DNA, the CDR3 is TGTGCCACCAGTGGCCGGGGGGGCTTCACAGATACGCAGTATTTT. Encoded protein: CATSGRGGFTDTQYF.

The chain uses TRBV5-6 and TRBJ1-2; D uncertain. The CDR3 consists of 13 residues. The V and J ends lost 4 bases and 8 bases respectively, with 15 bases between them. Per the germline V gene, CDR1 is SGHDT and CDR2 is YYEEEE. The CDR3 sequence is CASSPSDMGGYTF. In DNA, the CDR3 is TGTGCCAGCAGCCCGTCCGACATGGGGGGCTACACCTTC.

This chain joins TRBV30 and TRBJ1-1, with TRBD1 matching 7 bases. CDR3 length: 13 amino acids. The germline V gene has CDR1 GTSNPN and CDR2 SVGIG (reference sequence). Unmatched junction bases numbered 4, after V lost 2 bases and J lost 4 bases. CDR3 amino acids: CAWSSNRGTEAFF. CDR3 bases: TGTGCCTGGAGTTCCAACAGGGGCACTGAAGCTTTCTTT. The full variable domain, its missing parts supplied by reference TRBV30 and TRBJ1-1, is SQTIHQWPATLVQPVGSPLSLECTVEGTSNPNLYWYRQAAGRGLQLLFYSVGIGQISSEVPQNLSASRPQDRQFILSSKKLLLSDSGFYLCAWSSNRGTEAFFGQGTRLTVV.

V usage is TRBV6-1 and J usage is TRBJ1-5; a possible D gene is TRBD1 (6 bases). Germline V gives CDR1 MNHNS, CDR2 SASEGT. CDR3 length equals 17 residues. Trimming took off 1 base at V and 6 bases at J, with 19 bases between the two ends. The CDR3 here is CASSEGGGTGYGQPQHF. In DNA, the CDR3 is TGTGCCAGCAGTGAAGGGGGGGGTACAGGGTATGGTCAGCCCCAGCATTTT.

This clone has only one observation. The V gene is TRBV5-1, the J gene TRBJ2-1, with D perhaps matching TRBD2 (6 bases). CDR1 SGHRS and CDR2 YFSETQ come from the germline V gene. The CDR3 totals 16 residues. V was shortened by 4 bases and J by 0 bases, with 14 bases between the two germline ends. The DNA of the CDR3 is TGCGCCAGCAGCCTGCGCCAGACTAGCTCCTACAATGAGCAGTTCTTC. Protein product: CASSLRQTSSYNEQFF.

The genes are TRBV18 and TRBJ2-7, with 8 bases lining up with TRBD1. The CDR3 length is 12 residues. CDR1 is KGHSH, CDR2 LQKENI, per germline. Trimming cost V 6 bases and J 6 bases; bases outside gene matches: 4. This CDR3 reads CASSPTGAEQYF. In DNA, the CDR3 is TGTGCCAGCTCCCCGACAGGGGCCGAGCAGTACTTC.

The genes are TRBV5-1 and TRBJ2-2; maybe TRBD1 (5 bases). Germline CDR1 and CDR2: SGHRS and YFSETQ. The CDR3 loop spans 14 amino acids. The V gene lost 2 bases and the J gene lost 3 bases, with 8 bases spanning the gap. The chain's CDR3 is CASSLGAHTGELFF. In DNA form, the CDR3 reads TGCGCCAGCAGCTTAGGGGCCCACACCGGGGAGCTGTTTTTT.

The rearrangement uses TRBV28 and TRBJ1-5, with D tentatively TRBD1 (5 bases). V lost 3 bases to trimming and J lost 4 bases, with 16 bases between them. CDR1 and CDR2 (germline): MDHEN, SYDVKM. The length of the CDR3 is 16 residues. The CDR3 loop reads CASSLGGWRGNQPQHF. The CDR3 DNA is TGTGCCAGCAGTTTGGGGGGGTGGCGAGGGAATCAGCCCCAGCATTTT.

The rearrangement joins TRBV28 to TRBJ1-2; D ambiguous. CDR3 length: 12 amino acids. V shed 3 bases and J shed 8 bases, with 10 bases lying between them. Germline CDR1 and CDR2: MDHEN and SYDVKM. CDR3 in amino acids: CASSFFPVGYTF. The DNA for the CDR3 is TGTGCCAGCAGTTTTTTTCCAGTCGGCTACACCTTC.

The chain couples TRBV19 to TRBJ1-6; 9 bases line up with TRBD1. V trimming: 4 bases; J trimming: 7 bases; junction bases outside the gene matches: 5. From germline, CDR1 is LNHDA and CDR2 SQIVND (reference sequence). CDR3 length: 15 residues. The CDR3, as DNA: TGTGCCAGTAGTACCGGTGACAGGGGGAATTCACCCCTCCACTTT. This translates into CASSTGDRGNSPLHF.

The chain links TRBV4-2 to TRBJ2-2; 13 bases map to TRBD2. Unmatched junction bases numbered 10, after V lost 6 bases and J lost 6 bases. CDR1 is LGHNA and CDR2 is YNFKEQ in the germline V gene. The CDR3 has 17 residues. In DNA, the CDR3 is TGTGCCAGCAGTCCCGGACTAGCGGGAGTCTTGGCCGGGGAGCTGTTTTTT. Translation: CASSPGLAGVLAGELFF.

This sequence joins TRBV5-8 and TRBJ2-1, with 8 bases that match TRBD2. V dropped 4 bases and J dropped 9; count of bases not matched to a gene: 9. The CDR3 extends over 14 amino acids. Germline V gene sequence: CDR1 SGHTS, CDR2 YDEGEE. This chain's CDR3 is CASSVLSGKGEQFF. CDR3 bases: TGTGCCAGCAGCGTTCTTAGCGGGAAAGGTGAGCAGTTCTTC.